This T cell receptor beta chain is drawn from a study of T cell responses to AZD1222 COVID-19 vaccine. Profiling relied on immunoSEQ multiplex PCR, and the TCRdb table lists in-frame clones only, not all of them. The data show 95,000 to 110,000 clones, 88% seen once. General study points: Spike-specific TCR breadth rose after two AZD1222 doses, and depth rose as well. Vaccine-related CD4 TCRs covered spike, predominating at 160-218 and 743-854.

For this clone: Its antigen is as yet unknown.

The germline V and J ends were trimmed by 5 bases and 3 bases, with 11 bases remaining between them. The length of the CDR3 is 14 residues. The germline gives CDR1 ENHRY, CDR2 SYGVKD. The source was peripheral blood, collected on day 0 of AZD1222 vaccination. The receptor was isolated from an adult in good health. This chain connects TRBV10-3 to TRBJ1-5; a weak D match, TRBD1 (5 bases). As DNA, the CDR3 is TGTGCCATCAGTCCGGGGGGGACCAATCAGCCCCAGCATTTT. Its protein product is CAISPGGTNQPQHF.